These 23 T cell receptor beta chains originate from one sample sequenced in a study of blood T cell repertoires in COVID-19. Some clones are missing from TCRdb's copy, which holds only in-frame ones; the method was immunoSEQ multiplex PCR. The data show around 200,000 clones, 70% to 90% seen once. Sequenced: peripheral blood. These receptors were obtained from a woman aged 55-69 years with COVID-19, enrolled during active disease.

CDR3 protein: CASSRPLFSGSQFF. CDR3 DNA: TGTGCCAGCAGCCGTCCCCTCTTTAGCGGGAGTCAGTTCTTC. The chain couples TRBV11-2 to TRBJ2-1, with 9 bases fitting TRBD2. Looked up from germline, CDR1 is SGHAT and CDR2 is FQNNGV. V gave up 5 bases and J gave up 13 bases; unmatched junction bases: 12. This CDR3 spans 14 amino acids.

The genes are TRBV19 and TRBJ2-7, with 11 nucleotides matching TRBD1. The CDR3 sequence is 15 residues long. CDR1 is LNHDA, CDR2 SQIVND, per germline (reference sequence). The J segment lost 3 bases and the V segment lost 3 bases, leaving 4 bases of the junction unmatched. The CDR3 DNA sequence: TGTGCCAGTAGTATCCGGGGGACAGGGGGCTACGAGCAGTACTTC. Translation gives CASSIRGTGGYEQYF.

V usage is TRBV9 and J usage is TRBJ2-7; D is undetermined. CDR1 is SGDLS and CDR2 is YYNGEE in the germline V gene. This CDR3 comprises 13 residues. Trimming took off 0 bases at V and 3 bases at J, with 7 bases between the two ends. The CDR3 sequence: CASSVAHSYEQYF. CDR3 DNA sequence: TGTGCCAGCAGCGTAGCCCACAGCTACGAGCAGTACTTC.

The chain employs TRBV7-2 and TRBJ2-3; 7 bases fit TRBD1. Trimming cost V 5 bases and J 3 bases; bases outside gene matches: 8. This CDR3 has 15 residues. The germline CDR1 and CDR2 sequences are SGHTA and FQGNSA. The CDR3 reads CASSRTGQSTDTQYF. CDR3 bases: TGTGCCAGCAGCAGGACAGGCCAAAGTACAGATACGCAGTATTTT.

The chain is built from TRBV30 and TRBJ1-6; 9 bases agree with TRBD1. Germline CDR1 reads GTSNPN; CDR2 reads SVGIG (reference sequence). J lost 6 bases, V lost 3 bases, and 0 bases had no gene match. This CDR3 region has 13 residues. CDR3 region: CAWRDRGNSPLHF. The CDR3, as DNA: TGTGCCTGGAGGGACAGGGGTAATTCACCCCTCCACTTT.

V is TRBV7-9 and J is TRBJ1-5; no reliable D call. The CDR3 totals 16 residues. Trimming pared 5 bases from V and 0 bases from J, leaving 14 bases between. CDR1 and CDR2 (germline): SEHNR, FQNEAQ (reference sequence). Here the CDR3 DNA reads TGTGCCAGCAGCCCGGTGACGGGATTTAGCAATCAGCCCCAGCATTTT. Amino acid sequence: CASSPVTGFSNQPQHF. The variable domain in full, completed from reference TRBV7-9 and TRBJ1-5, reads DTGVSQNPRHKITKRGQNVTFRCDPISEHNRLYWYRQTLGQGPEFLTYFQNEAQLEKSRLLSDRFSAERPKGSFSTLEIQRTEQGDSAMYLCASSPVTGFSNQPQHFGDGTRLSIL.

As DNA, the CDR3 is TGTGCCAGCTCACCCCCGTCTATCCGGGACGAGCAGTACTTC. Translation: CASSPPSIRDEQYF. V is TRBV18 and J is TRBJ2-7; unclear D gene. The V gene's germline CDR1 is KGHSH and CDR2 LQKENI. CDR3 length: 14 residues. V was cut by 3 bases and J by 5 bases, with 14 bases left in between.

The chain recombines TRBV30 with TRBJ2-1, with no clear D. Looked up from germline, CDR1 is GTSNPN and CDR2 is SVGIG (reference sequence). Trimming took 6 bases from V and 0 from J, leaving 3 bases between them. This CDR3 is built from 11 residues. CDR3 sequence reads: CACRSYNEQFF. The CDR3 nucleotides read TGTGCCTGCCGCTCCTACAATGAGCAGTTCTTC.

This clone was detected only a few times. The chain carries TRBV5-1 and TRBJ2-1; tentative D call: TRBD1 (6 bases). Between the trimmed V and J ends, which lost 3 bases and 4 bases, there was a span of 17 bases. The CDR3 loop spans 16 amino acids. The germline gives CDR1 SGHRS, CDR2 YFSETQ. The DNA for the CDR3 is TGCGCCAGCAGCTACAACAGGGTACCACGGTACAATGAGCAGTTCTTC. Protein sequence: CASSYNRVPRYNEQFF.

This sequence joins TRBV27 and TRBJ2-3; D gene ambiguous. V lost 6 bases, J lost 4 bases, and 8 bases lay in between. The CDR3 is 12 residues long. In germline, CDR1 is MNHEY, CDR2 SMNVEV (reference sequence). The CDR3 DNA is TGTGCCAGCAGGAAAAGCGCAGATACGCAGTATTTT. This sequence encodes CASRKSADTQYF.

The chain is built from TRBV7-3 and TRBJ2-2; perhaps TRBD1 as D (5 bases). CDR3 length: 15 amino acids. Germline V gene sequence: CDR1 SGHTA, CDR2 FQGTGA. V was shortened by 5 bases and J by 7 bases, with 17 bases between the two germline ends. CDR3 DNA sequence: TGTGCCAGCAGCCTTGACAGTTCTGTGGGCGGGGAGCTGTTTTTT. Encoded protein: CASSLDSSVGGELFF.

The J gene is TRBJ1-5, the V gene TRBV7-2, with D hard to call. Germline assignment: CDR1 SGHTA and CDR2 FQGNSA. This CDR3 comprises 14 residues. V shed 0 bases and J shed 5 bases, with 8 bases lying between them. For the CDR3, the DNA is TGTGCCAGCAGCTTAGCGTTCATTGATCAGCCCCAGCATTTT. This sequence encodes CASSLAFIDQPQHF.

This chain links TRBV2 with TRBJ1-6; no firm D call. V lost 3 bases and J 2 bases, leaving 11 bases between the germline ends. Per the germline V gene, CDR1 is SNHLY and CDR2 is FYNNEI. This CDR3 comprises 16 residues. CDR3 protein: CASSDFRRAYNSPLHF. Here the CDR3 DNA reads TGTGCCAGCAGTGATTTCCGGAGAGCCTATAATTCACCCCTCCACTTT.

A single count supports this clone. The chain couples TRBV5-1 to TRBJ1-4; D remains unclear. The germline V and J ends were trimmed by 0 bases and 8 bases, with 11 bases remaining between them. The germline V gene encodes CDR1 SGHRS and CDR2 YFSETQ. This CDR3 is 14 amino acids long. Here the CDR3 reads CASSLVSSGEKLFF. DNA for the CDR3: TGCGCCAGCAGCTTGGTCTCCTCGGGGGAAAAACTGTTTTTT.

This chain uses TRBV2 with TRBJ2-1; 7 positions agree with TRBD2. Germline CDR1 reads SNHLY; CDR2 reads FYNNEI. The CDR3 is 15 amino acids. Trimming took 2 bases from V and 5 from J; bases not matched to a gene: 6. The CDR3 region has the DNA TGTGCCAGCAGTGAATCCAGCGGGATCGACAATGAGCAGTTCTTC. Translated: CASSESSGIDNEQFF.

V usage is TRBV7-9 and J usage is TRBJ1-5; no firm D call. The CDR3 consists of 15 residues. Germline V gives CDR1 SEHNR, CDR2 FQNEAQ (reference sequence). V lost 3 bases to trimming and J lost 5 bases, with 14 bases between them. CDR3 DNA: TGTGCCAGCAGCTTGGGAGGTCTTTCCGATCAGCCCCAGCATTTT. Protein: CASSLGGLSDQPQHF.

In its sample, this clone was seen a few times. V usage is TRBV27 and J usage is TRBJ1-2; 7 bases map to TRBD1. Germline V gene sequence: CDR1 MNHEY, CDR2 SMNVEV (reference sequence). J gave up 7 bases and V 4 bases, and 0 bases lay outside the gene matches. The CDR3 is 11 residues long. The CDR3 protein is CASSSGGGYTF. The CDR3 bases are TGTGCCAGCAGTTCAGGGGGTGGCTACACCTTC.

This sequence joins TRBV2 and TRBJ1-5; TRBD1 matches 7 bases. The length of the CDR3 is 14 residues. Germline assignment: CDR1 SNHLY and CDR2 FYNNEI. V lost 5 bases to trimming and J lost 2 bases; unmatched junction nucleotides: 3. CDR3 DNA: TGTGCCAGCAGTCCCGGGACAGGCAATCAGCCCCAGCATTTT. This translates into CASSPGTGNQPQHF.

The J gene is TRBJ1-1, the V gene TRBV7-2; weak D call: TRBD1 (6 bases). Trimming stripped 5 bases from V and 1 base from J, with 8 bases between. Germline CDR1 is SGHTA and CDR2 is FQGNSA. The CDR3 totals 13 residues. In DNA form, the CDR3 reads TGTGCCAGCAGCCGACAGGCGAACACTGAAGCTTTCTTT. It translates to CASSRQANTEAFF.

V usage is TRBV6-6 and J usage is TRBJ2-2; tentative D call: TRBD1 (6 bases). Germline lookup yields CDR1 MNHNY and CDR2 SVGAGI (reference sequence). V was shortened by 4 bases and J by 7 bases, with 13 bases between the two germline ends. CDR3 length: 14 amino acids. The CDR3 nucleotides read TGTGCCAGCAGTTCCTTCCAGGGGAACGGGGAGCTGTTTTTT. This gives the protein CASSSFQGNGELFF.

The J gene is TRBJ1-2, the V gene TRBV20-1, with 9 bases fitting TRBD1. The CDR3 spans 11 residues. Unmatched junction bases numbered 3, after V lost 6 bases and J lost 7 bases. Germline V lookup: CDR1 DFQATT, CDR2 SNEGSKA (reference sequence). The CDR3 loop reads CSAPGQGGYTF. The CDR3 DNA reads TGCAGTGCGCCGGGACAGGGTGGCTACACCTTC.

There are a few counts of this clone. The genes are TRBV27 and TRBJ1-5; D is perhaps TRBD1 (5 bases). Trimming removed 6 bases at V and 0 bases at J, with 12 bases between. CDR1 MNHEY and CDR2 SMNVEV come from the germline V gene (reference sequence). The CDR3 spans 15 residues. In nucleotides, the CDR3 is TGTGCCAGCAGCACTCCCAGGGATAGCAATCAGCCCCAGCATTTT. Protein sequence: CASSTPRDSNQPQHF.

The genes are TRBV10-3 and TRBJ2-3; 13 bases agree with TRBD2. CDR3 size: 16 residues. Trimming cost V 6 bases and J 4 bases; bases outside gene matches: 7. Germline CDR1 ENHRY, CDR2 SYGVKD. The CDR3 nucleotides are TGTGCCATCAGAGGACTAGCGGGAGCCGGGGCAGATACGCAGTATTTT. Translating gives CAIRGLAGAGADTQYF.